A selection of T cell receptor beta chains follows, all from one sample in a study of blood T cell repertoires in COVID-19. The method was immunoSEQ multiplex PCR; TCRdb's version includes in-frame clones alone and lacks a portion of them. The sample has about 170,000 clones, roughly 85% seen once. Sequenced input: PBMCs or T cells enriched from blood (not recorded which). These TCRs come from a woman between 45 and 60 years old who had recovered from COVID-19. The conserved cysteine and the conserved F or W are not part of the CDR3 here. The D gene is left open where the match is weak. Only some rows state a clone size, as once, few, many or a class for expanded clones.

j_call,v_call,d_call,clone_size,cdr3_aa
TRBJ1-3,TRBV5-1,NA,once,ASSRKGEGSGNTIY
TRBJ2-3,TRBV5-4,NA,once,ASSLEAGTSTLDTQY
TRBJ1-6,TRBV5-4,NA,NA,ASSLTGRASSYNSPLH
TRBJ1-4,TRBV5-1,TRBD1,once,ASSLGQGREKLF
TRBJ1-1,TRBV19,NA,NA,ASSPQGVRGGTEAF
TRBJ2-3,TRBV7-3,TRBD2,once,ASSTELAGGSTDTQY
TRBJ2-6,TRBV27,NA,NA,ASSPQPQSQGWSGANVLT
TRBJ2-2,TRBV4-3,TRBD2,NA,ASSQALGLAPGELF
TRBJ2-1,TRBV10-3,TRBD2,once,AISEGTSGWGDEQF
TRBJ2-2,TRBV9,TRBD1,once,ASSRQGASRTGELF
TRBJ1-1,TRBV29-1,NA,NA,SVGILAVNTEAF
TRBJ2-2,TRBV7-7,NA,NA,ASSLGGSHTGELF
TRBJ2-5,TRBV13,NA,NA,ASSLSLGQTQY
TRBJ1-5,TRBV14,TRBD1,NA,ASSGDRGQGNQPQH
TRBJ1-6,TRBV30,TRBD1,once,AWSRPGQVNSPLH
TRBJ1-1,TRBV7-8,NA,NA,ASSRGLRTEAF
TRBJ2-2,TRBV24-1,NA,NA,ATGDTPGELF
TRBJ1-1,TRBV28,NA,NA,ASSLRGTLNTEAF
TRBJ1-1,TRBV18,NA,NA,ASFPQGWTEAF
TRBJ1-1,TRBV5-4,TRBD1,NA,ASSPGGTMNTEAF
TRBJ1-5,TRBV28,NA,NA,ASAESNQPQH
TRBJ2-1,TRBV5-4,TRBD2,once,ASSSRTSGIPRYNEQF
TRBJ1-5,TRBV28,NA,NA,ASNPWEGQPQH
TRBJ2-1,TRBV18,TRBD2,NA,ASTTTLAGAHNEQF
TRBJ1-1,TRBV11-2,NA,NA,ASSLTPRFTGSGTEAF
TRBJ2-6,TRBV7-3,TRBD1,NA,ASRLAGTGDPGVLT
TRBJ1-1,TRBV2,NA,NA,ASSLQANTEAF
TRBJ1-3,TRBV7-7,NA,NA,ASSLRSGNTIY
TRBJ1-1,TRBV28,NA,once,ASRDTPRTEAF
TRBJ2-1,TRBV2,NA,NA,ASTADNEQF
TRBJ2-3,TRBV27,TRBD2,NA,ASSNLAGRPDTQY
TRBJ1-3,TRBV6-5,TRBD1,NA,ASSRGQISGNTIY
TRBJ2-3,TRBV29-1,TRBD1,NA,SVGTGTLDTQY
TRBJ2-3,TRBV13,NA,NA,ASSLRGLRLAQY
TRBJ1-1,TRBV7-9,NA,once,ASSFPQGNTEAF
TRBJ1-6,TRBV19,NA,few,ASSIDAARLNSPLH
TRBJ1-5,TRBV13,NA,NA,ASCQGPNQPQH
TRBJ1-2,TRBV6-5,TRBD1,NA,ASRTRTGGREGYT
TRBJ2-3,TRBV3-1/TRBV3-2,NA,few,ASSQDLSGRNTDTQY
TRBJ2-1,TRBV7-9,TRBD2,NA,ASSLVLAGGNEQF
TRBJ2-1,TRBV7-2,TRBD2,NA,ASSLGAAGDNEQF
TRBJ1-2,TRBV12-3/TRBV12-4,NA,NA,ASSPGIHGYT
TRBJ2-2,TRBV4-3,TRBD2,NA,ASSQEREAGGRTGELF
TRBJ2-5,TRBV5-4,TRBD1,few,ASSWPQGGRETQY